This T cell receptor beta chain was captured by sequencing in a study of OX40 agonist ivuxolimab in advanced cancers. Study-wide findings and caveats: CD8+ T cells were the subset that, on average, had more expanded clones than CD4+.

The germline gives CDR1 SGHTA, CDR2 FQGNSA. The CDR3 has 16 amino acids. Unmatched junction bases numbered 6, after V lost 2 bases and J lost 3 bases. Notes on this clone: Its cognate antigen is unknown.

Autoimmune disease history or systemic immunosuppression excluded patients. Sequencing used immunoSEQ multiplex PCR; TCRdb keeps in-frame clones, though not all of them. This sample has 60,000 to 70,000 clones, with 65% to 90% found just once. Sequences were derived from CD4+ or CD8+ T cells sorted from blood, sampled in a trial of the OX40 agonist ivuxolimab. The rearrangement links TRBV7-2 to TRBJ2-3; 9 bases line up with TRBD1. This TCR came from an adult with an advanced solid tumor such as melanoma, head and neck, liver or kidney cancer. The CDR3 nucleotides read TGTGCCAGCAGCTTACCGGGACAGGGTGGAACAGATACGCAGTATTTT. It is translated as CASSLPGQGGTDTQYF.